The entry that follows covers one T cell receptor beta chain sequence. Assay used: immunoSEQ multiplex PCR; TCRdb lists only in-frame clones, some missing. The sample consists of more than 110,000 clones, around 80% of them appearing once. This entry comes from a study of blood T cell repertoires in COVID-19. Germline CDR1 reads SGHRS; CDR2 reads YFSETQ. Trimming pared 3 bases from V and 2 bases from J, leaving 16 bases between. The CDR3 runs to 16 residues. The sequencing sample was made of PBMCs or T cells enriched from blood (not recorded which). This rearrangement joins TRBV5-1 to TRBJ2-3, with D maybe TRBD1 (6 bases). The sequence derives from a young woman who had been exposed to COVID-19. CDR3 in amino acids: CASSSTGTINTDTQYF. For the CDR3, the DNA is TGCGCCAGCAGCTCTACCGGGACAATAAACACAGATACGCAGTATTTT.